This TCR beta chain was observed in a study of shared clonotypes between healthy human individuals. For the study at large: Researchers drew samples from a couple of women and three men aged 18 to 49. Findings and caveats of the study: Naive CD4 clonotypes were shared across several donors at around 5.4%.

The CDR3 sequence is 15 residues long. In germline, CDR1 is SEHNR, CDR2 FQNEAQ (reference sequence). The V gene end was trimmed by 3 bases and the J gene end by 7 bases; junction bases not matched to a gene: 6. As concerns this clone: The antigen is not known.

The study ran the assay at deep level. The method was immunoSEQ multiplex PCR; TCRdb's version includes in-frame clones alone and lacks a portion of them. The data show over a million clones, with roughly 96% seen just once and over 1% held by the top ten. The clonotype comes from a man aged 30 to 45 in good health. V gene TRBV7-9 combines with J gene TRBJ2-2; 9 bases match TRBD1. Material: naive CD4+ T cells sorted from blood. Documented subset: CD45RA+ positively selected. The CDR3 reads CASSFPTGGGGELFF. The CDR3 DNA follows: TGTGCCAGCAGCTTCCCTACAGGGGGCGGCGGGGAGCTGTTTTTT. The variable domain in full, with the rest retrieved from reference TRBV7-9 and TRBJ2-2, is DTGVSQNPRHKITKRGQNVTFRCDPISEHNRLYWYRQTLGQGPEFLTYFQNEAQLEKSRLLSDRFSAERPKGSFSTLEIQRTEQGDSAMYLCASSFPTGGGGELFFGEGSRLTVL.